This T cell receptor (beta chain) was identified during a study of shared clonotypes between healthy human individuals. Study observations and caveats: Clonotype sharing across a few donors was observed for around 5% of naive CD4 clonotypes.

This clone has just a few counts. What it recognizes is unknown. Measured with immunoSEQ multiplex PCR; TCRdb has only the in-frame clones, and not every one. Of about 2.1 million clones listed, 93% were seen once; the top ten hold about 1.7%. V lost 6 bases and J 7 bases, leaving 13 bases between the germline ends. CDR1 and CDR2 (germline): SGDLS, YYNGEE. This CDR3 spans 13 amino acids. Terminally differentiated effector memory CD45RA+ cells were excluded by CCR7 positive selection of CD45RO-negative cells. The source material was naive CD8+ T cells from PBMCs. This TCR came from a man aged 18 to 35 in good health. Some clones in this sample may be carry-over from other donors' samples. V is TRBV9 and J is TRBJ1-4; maybe TRBD1 (5 bases). CDR3 region: CASTQGPGEKLFF. CDR3 nucleotides: TGTGCCAGCACCCAGGGTCCTGGTGAAAAACTGTTTTTT.